This T cell receptor (beta chain) emerged from a study of low-dose radiotherapy and immunotherapy resistance in tumors (dated by TCRdb to the early 2020s). General notes on the study: Cohort 1 received 0.5 Gy per fraction every 2 weeks, with a prescribed total PTV dose of 6.5 Gy. Intravenous cyclophosphamide at 200 mg/m2 was administered every two weeks, one day ahead of each radiation and immunotherapy administration. Cohort 2 received 1 Gy per fraction every two weeks, with a total of 13 Gy over 26 weeks. Trial participants were not randomized into treatment groups. Eight patients were included in the translational analysis, namely three from the first dose cohort plus the first five from the second dose cohort. Aspirin 300 mg was taken orally once daily by patients for four cycles, starting on cycle 1 day 1. Patients were given nivolumab as a 240 mg flat dose every two weeks and ipilimumab at 1 mg/kg every six weeks, with both drugs delivered intravenously.

This clonotype was seen more than once but under ten times. It lacks a known antigen. Within one base of it there is no much larger clone, and no base qualities were kept. Per the publication, the time point label means: before trial treatment. The donors came from RACIN, which was a single-arm phase I dose-escalation trial that paired nivolumab and ipilimumab with aspirin, low-dose cyclophosphamide and low-dose radiotherapy. Eligible patients had advanced, TIL-negative solid tumors. V is pruned by 1 base and J by 5 bases, leaving 8 bases of the junction without a gene match. Reading from cysteine to phenylalanine, the CDR3 counts 15 amino acids. CDR3 DNA is the only sequence kept; it has 45 bases, read in frame from the first base. CDR1 and CDR2, per the germline V gene (reference sequence), are SGHNT and YYREEE. This sample was sequenced with an Illumina HiSeq 2500. First-strand cDNA was synthesized with Superscript III and a set of TRAV- and TRBV-specific primers, covering both TCRalpha and TCRbeta chains. A roughly 22-cycle PCR with Phusion amplified the TCRs, pairing a constant-region primer with the adapter that was attached to the V primers. The MessageAmp II aRNA Amplification Kit was used to amplify the isolated mRNA, with in vitro transcription run for 15 to 20 hours at 37 degrees C. mRNA for TCR sequencing was isolated with the Dynabeads mRNA DIRECT Purification Kit. A second 25-cycle Phusion PCR added indexed Illumina adapters, and products were purified with AMPure XP beads. As for the authors' bioinformatics: Using custom Perl scripts, TCR sequences encoding the same protein were pooled, out-of-frame sequences were removed, and the abundance of each clonotype was computed. Any TCR sequence backed by just one read was left out of the analysis. Among the metrics used to describe the repertoires were Shannon entropy, Gini index, clonality, richness, and the frequency of TCRs shared between repertoires. In TCRdb, the public reads were trimmed at Q25 with fastp and aligned with MiXCR, with productive beta chains retained. CDR3 protein duplicates are merged, each entry listing the most common genes and DNA. The authors' filters were not applied to this entry. The sample table contains 64,000 or so distinct CDR3 sequences; only one count was recorded for roughly 30% of them. The ten largest clones add up to around 10% of the sample.

The TCR comes from a female donor with ovarian cancer. This chain joins TRBV5-4 to TRBJ2-5; TRBD1 fits 7 bases in the junction. The sample here was PBMCs, taken before treatment. The nucleotide sequence reads TGTGCCAGCAGCTTGCAGCTAGGGGGCAGGGAGACCCAGTACTTC. Its translation reads: CASSLQLGGRETQYF.